This T cell receptor beta chain was sequenced for a study of blood T cell repertoires in COVID-19. The V and J ends lost 10 bases and 6 bases, in that order; junction bases with no gene match: 10. This CDR3 contains 14 residues. The germline CDR1 and CDR2 sequences are MDHEN and SYDVKM. Profiled with immunoSEQ multiplex PCR; TCRdb holds only in-frame clones, not every one. The data show about 280,000 clones, about 85% seen once. The receptor was derived from a human donor in a cohort sampled during active COVID-19. The chain couples TRBV28 to TRBJ2-2; 8 bases align to TRBD1. Sequenced: peripheral blood. The CDR3 protein is CATRTGYSAGELFF. Written as DNA, the CDR3 is TGTGCCACCCGGACAGGGTATAGTGCCGGGGAGCTGTTTTTT.